The 7 T cell receptor beta chains given below trace back to one sample, sequenced in a study of persistence of HIV-infected CD4 T cells. The antigens of these receptors remain unknown. The stimulus was lysate of CMV-infected fibroblasts, 8.5 to 10 ug/mL. Sorting of responding CD4+ T cells relied on upregulated CD40 ligand together with CD69. The immunoSEQ assay was version 4, run in survey mode. The table came from immunoSEQ multiplex PCR; TCRdb's copy has only in-frame clones and leaves some out. The sample gives just under 20,000 clones, approximately 80% of which show up once; about 7% is in the top ten. Here the sequenced sample was CD4+ T cells sorted from PBMCs after roughly 19-hour stimulation, taken from a patient who received antiretroviral therapy. The source is an adult man with HIV who was CMV-seropositive.

The genes are TRBV5-1 and TRBJ2-1, with 11 bases that match TRBD2. Germline CDR1 and CDR2: SGHRS and YFSETQ. The CDR3 sequence is 14 residues long. V lost 7 bases to trimming and J lost 8 bases; unmatched junction nucleotides: 8. The CDR3 DNA reads as TGCGCCAGCTCTAGCGGGGGGAATAGCGATGAGCAGTTCTTC. Protein: CASSSGGNSDEQFF.

The gene calls are TRBV14 and TRBJ2-2; D call uncertain. CDR1 SGHDN and CDR2 FVKESK come from the germline V gene. The V and J ends lost 1 base and 4 bases respectively, with 13 bases between them. This CDR3 spans 16 amino acids. The CDR3, as DNA: TGTGCCAGCAGCCAAGTGTCTGGGGTCCCCACCGGGGAGCTGTTTTTT. Translated: CASSQVSGVPTGELFF.

The chain combines TRBV6-6 with TRBJ2-7; D gene ambiguous. Trimming stripped 4 bases from V and 5 bases from J, with 6 bases between. Per the germline V gene, CDR1 is MNHNY and CDR2 is SVGAGI (reference sequence). The CDR3 sequence is 11 residues long. CDR3 loop: CASSSLDEQYF. The DNA of the CDR3 is TGTGCCAGCAGTTCCCTCGACGAGCAGTACTTC.

The rearrangement uses TRBV10-3 and TRBJ2-4, with TRBD1 matching over 7 bases. Germline trimming cut 3 bases from V and 5 bases from J; bases unmatched to any gene: 1. The CDR3 is 13 amino acids. CDR1 and CDR2 from the germline V gene are ENHRY and SYGVKD. DNA for the CDR3: TGTGCCATCAGTGAAAGGGGGCAAAACATTCAGTACTTC. This gives the protein CAISERGQNIQYF.

The chain employs TRBV9 and TRBJ2-7; D is undetermined. The ends were cut back, 0 bases at V and 4 bases at J, with 11 bases in the middle. This CDR3 contains 14 residues. Germline V CDR1 and CDR2: SGDLS, YYNGEE. Here the CDR3 DNA reads TGTGCCAGCAGCGTAGACGCCGGGTCTTACGAGCAGTACTTC. Translation: CASSVDAGSYEQYF. The whole variable domain, remainder taken from reference TRBV9 and TRBJ2-7, is DSGVTQTPKHLITATGQRVTLRCSPRSGDLSVYWYQQSLDQGLQFLIQYYNGEERAKGNILERFSAQQFPDLHSELNLSSLELGDSALYFCASSVDAGSYEQYFGPGTRLTVT.

This chain joins TRBV4-2 and TRBJ2-7; D may be TRBD2 (6 bases). CDR1 is LGHNA and CDR2 is YNFKEQ in the germline V gene. This CDR3 comprises 13 residues. Trimming left V 0 bases short and J 11 bases short, with 14 bases between. CDR3 DNA: TGTGCCAGCAGCCAAGACCCCGGGACTTCCGAGTACTTC. Translation gives CASSQDPGTSEYF.

This clone is a singleton in its sample. The rearrangement joins TRBV29-1 to TRBJ1-2, with a weak D call TRBD1 (6 bases). Germline-derived CDR1 and CDR2 are SQVTM and ANQGSEA. The CDR3 spans 11 residues. Deletions cut 4 bases from V and 6 bases from J, with 9 bases between. This chain's CDR3 is CSVGGQDGYTF. The DNA for the CDR3 is TGCAGCGTTGGGGGACAAGATGGCTACACCTTC.